This T cell receptor (beta chain) was profiled in a study of sequential checkpoint blockade in melanoma. Turning to the study itself: First-line arms were nivolumab then ipilimumab, or the reverse, randomized 1:1.

This clone was seen more than once but under ten times. TCRdb keeps only in-frame clones here, not all; method: immunoSEQ multiplex PCR. The profile shows tens of thousands of clones, approximately 79% of them singletons. As to treatment: randomized to nivolumab then ipilimumab (arm A) or the reverse (arm B). PBMC sorting kept live CD3+CD8+ cells without CD19 or CD56. Germline values: CDR1 SEHNR, CDR2 FQNEAQ (reference sequence). Trimming at V came to 2 bases and at J to 4 bases, leaving 5 bases not matched to a gene. The CDR3 has 15 amino acids. This TCR derives from a human donor with melanoma. V usage is TRBV7-9 and J usage is TRBJ2-5; 9 bases are a match to TRBD1. The sequencing here drew on CD8+ T cells sorted from blood (inferred from file names), taken from a patient given nivolumab and ipilimumab in sequence. As DNA, the CDR3 is TGTGCCAGCAGCTTAACAACAGGGGGCTTAGAGACCCAGTACTTC. Its protein is CASSLTTGGLETQYF.